This T cell receptor (beta chain) stems from a study of vaccination and CD4 T cells after COVID-19. Across the whole study: From HCoV-229E, HCoV-OC43, HCoV-NL63 and SARS-CoV-2, overlapping spike peptides were used to stimulate the cells.

As regards this clonotype: Its antigen is not identified.

The Oncomine TCR Beta short-read assay was what sequenced the DNA obtained from cultured CD4+ T cells. Via MiXCR, TCRdb re-called the PCR reads, giving one row per CDR3 protein. This table has 8,000 to 8,500 distinct CDR3 sequences, 50% appearing once. Stated treatment: approximately nine-day PBMC culture with coronavirus spike peptide pools or control peptides (ViraFEST assay). Negative selection recovered the CD4+ T cells once they had spent around 10 days in culture. Germline values: CDR1 MNHNS, CDR2 SASEGT. V was clipped by 5 bases and J by 6 bases; unmatched bases: 21. CDR3 length: 18 amino acids.

This chain uses TRBV6-1 with TRBJ2-7; 8 bases agree with TRBD1. The receptor was isolated from a human donor who had recovered from COVID-19. Sequencing was carried out using CD4+ T cells from blood, cultured in vitro. CDR3: CASSNQGYLLDRASEQYF. CDR3 DNA: TGTGCCAGCAGTAACCAGGGATATCTCTTGGACAGGGCTAGCGAGCAGTACTTC.